This T cell receptor (beta chain) was captured in a study of PD-1 blockade in classical Hodgkin lymphoma. Study results and limitations: What caused the repertoire differences, perhaps disease activity or prior therapy, remains undefined.

Described time point: cycle 4 day 1 (C4D1), after 6 weeks of nivolumab. Exposure to brentuximab vedotin varied, and each patient had relapsed following autologous stem cell transplantation. It was by magnetic negative selection that CD4+ T cells were purified from thawed PBMCs. Note on this clone: Its target is unknown.

The CDR3 extends over 15 amino acids. The V and J ends lost 3 bases and 4 bases respectively, with 15 bases between them. The germline CDR1 and CDR2 sequences are SNHLY and FYNNEI. Repertoires were generated with immunoSEQ multiplex PCR, while TCRdb's copy carries only in-frame clones and drops some. The sample yields 30,000 to 40,000 clones, approximately 90% seen once. This sequence originates from a human donor with classical Hodgkin lymphoma. The chain is built from TRBV2 and TRBJ1-1; D might be TRBD1 (5 bases). The sample was CD4+ T cells from blood, taken before the fourth cycle of nivolumab. The CDR3 region is CASSDRRGVSTEAFF. The CDR3, as DNA: TGTGCCAGCAGTGATCGTAGAGGGGTTAGCACTGAAGCTTTCTTT.